Detailed here is one T cell receptor (beta chain). Its antigen is as yet unknown. These data are taken from a study of post-analysis software for immune sequencing data. As for the study in general: Courses of disease covered relapsing-remitting, secondary progressive and progressive-relapsing multiple sclerosis. General study points: Under the F measure, samples that were prepared in one batch clustered strongly together. Controls significantly exceeded multiple sclerosis patients in normalized Chao1 diversity.

Included in the TCR beta cDNA libraries were unique molecular identifiers. Input of about 0.9 to 10 million T cells yielded a few hundred thousand cDNA molecules. Via MiXCR, TCRdb re-called the PCR reads, giving one row per CDR3 protein. The repertoire holds about 800,000 distinct CDR3 sequences, with roughly 30% as singletons. This clonotype originated in a girl aged 10-17 years with multiple sclerosis. The sample taken for sequencing was blood.

CDR3 bases: TGTGCCAGCAGTGTCGGGGGGATTTCCTACAATGAGCAGTTCTTC. This gives the protein CASSVGGISYNEQFF. The chain is built from TRBV6-4 and TRBJ2-1; TRBD2 matches 7 bases. Germline lookup yields CDR1 MRHNA and CDR2 SNTAGT. V was clipped by 4 bases and J by 1 base; unmatched bases: 4. The CDR3 length is 15 residues.